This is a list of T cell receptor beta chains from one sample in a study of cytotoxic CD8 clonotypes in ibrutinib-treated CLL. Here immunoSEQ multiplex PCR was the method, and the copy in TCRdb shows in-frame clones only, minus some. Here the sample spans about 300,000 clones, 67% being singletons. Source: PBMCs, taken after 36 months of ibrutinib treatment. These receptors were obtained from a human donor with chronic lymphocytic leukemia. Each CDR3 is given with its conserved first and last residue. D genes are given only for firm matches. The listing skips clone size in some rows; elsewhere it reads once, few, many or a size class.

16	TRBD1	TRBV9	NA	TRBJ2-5	CASSPRRGYSQETQYF	TGTGCCAGCAGTCCTCGCAGGGGGTATTCCCAAGAGACCCAGTACTTC
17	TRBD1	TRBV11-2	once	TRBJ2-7	CASWTTDRGGRVYEQYF	TGTGCCAGCTGGACAACCGACAGGGGCGGAAGGGTCTACGAGCAGTACTTC
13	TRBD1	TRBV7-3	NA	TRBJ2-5	CASSRDSQETQYF	TGTGCCAGCAGCCGGGACAGCCAAGAGACCCAGTACTTC
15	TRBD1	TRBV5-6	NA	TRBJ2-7	CASSPAGTGLTEQYF	TGTGCCAGCAGCCCCGCCGGGACAGGGCTCACCGAGCAGTACTTC
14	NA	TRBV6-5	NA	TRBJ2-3	CASSYGGSTDTQYF	TGTGCCAGCAGTTACGGCGGTAGCACAGATACGCAGTATTTT
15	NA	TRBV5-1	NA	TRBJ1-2	CASSLWTARFYGYTF	TGCGCCAGCAGCTTGTGGACCGCCAGATTTTATGGCTACACCTTC
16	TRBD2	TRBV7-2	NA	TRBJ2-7	CASSLAPSGASYEQYF	TGTGCCAGCAGCTTAGCGCCTAGCGGGGCCTCCTACGAGCAGTACTTC
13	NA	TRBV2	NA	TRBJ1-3	CASRDNSGNTIYF	TGTGCCAGCAGGGACAACTCTGGAAACACCATATATTTT
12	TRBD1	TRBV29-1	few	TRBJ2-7	CSAGTGSYEQYF	TGCAGCGCCGGGACAGGGAGTTACGAGCAGTACTTC
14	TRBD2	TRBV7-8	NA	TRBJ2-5	CASSLTSGGGTQYF	TGTGCCAGCAGCTTAACTAGCGGGGGGGGGACCCAGTACTTC
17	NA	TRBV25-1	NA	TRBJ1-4	CASSELRGFATNEKLFF	TGTGCCAGCAGTGAATTGAGAGGATTCGCAACTAATGAAAAACTGTTTTTT
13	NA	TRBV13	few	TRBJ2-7	CASSSASSYEQYF	TGTGCCAGCAGCTCCGCGAGCTCCTACGAGCAGTACTTC
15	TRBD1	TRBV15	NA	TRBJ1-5	CATSRETGDLWPQHF	TGTGCCACCAGCAGAGAGACAGGGGATTTATGGCCCCAGCATTTT
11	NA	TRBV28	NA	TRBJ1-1	CASSRGTEAFF	TGTGCCAGCAGTCGGGGTACTGAAGCTTTCTTT
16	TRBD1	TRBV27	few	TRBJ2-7	CASRPYADRAGYEQYF	TGTGCCAGCAGGCCTTACGCGGACAGGGCGGGCTACGAGCAGTACTTC
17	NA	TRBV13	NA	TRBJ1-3	CASSLDLVGDSGNTIYF	TGTGCCAGCAGCTTAGACTTGGTCGGGGACTCTGGAAACACCATATATTTT